Below, 9 T cell receptor beta chains from the same sample are listed, as sequenced in a study of cytomegalovirus exposure and HLA in healthy donors. Data came from immunoSEQ multiplex PCR; TCRdb stores just in-frame clones and leaves some out. Of over 200,000 clones in the sample, 88% were seen once. What was sequenced was PBMCs. These receptors were obtained from a woman under 30 in good health and CMV-seronegative.

This clone was detected once. The gene calls are TRBV29-1 and TRBJ1-2, with 8 bases lining up with TRBD1. Germline trimming cut 0 bases from V and 6 bases from J; bases unmatched to any gene: 6. Germline V gives CDR1 SQVTM, CDR2 ANQGSEA. This CDR3 is 14 amino acids long. The CDR3 region has the DNA TGCAGCGTTGAAGATTTGGACAGGGTGGATGGCTACACCTTC. Translating it yields CSVEDLDRVDGYTF.

The chain carries TRBV28 and TRBJ2-7, with D perhaps matching TRBD1 (6 bases). This CDR3 spans 19 amino acids. Germline V gene sequence: CDR1 MDHEN, CDR2 SYDVKM. Trimming pared 2 bases from V and 2 bases from J, leaving 25 bases between. Written as DNA, the CDR3 is TGTGCCAGCAGTTTAATAAGAGGGGTTACAGGGCCGGTGGCCTACGAGCAGTACTTC. Translated, it gives CASSLIRGVTGPVAYEQYF. Full variable domain (outside the CDR3, taken from reference TRBV28 and TRBJ2-7): DVKVTQSSRYLVKRTGEKVFLECVQDMDHENMFWYRQDPGLGLRLIYFSYDVKMKEKGDIPEGYSVSREKKERFSLILESASTNQTSMYLCASSLIRGVTGPVAYEQYFGPGTRLTVT.

The CDR3 bases are TGCGCCAGCAGCCAAGGTGGGGGGGATGGCTACACCTTC. This translates into CASSQGGGDGYTF. The chain has TRBV4-1 and TRBJ1-2; maybe TRBD1 (5 bases). The CDR3 is made up of 13 amino acids. Germline CDR1 and CDR2: MGHRA and YSYEKL. The V end was cut by 1 base, the J end by 6 bases, with 9 bases between.

The chain combines TRBV27 with TRBJ2-3; 12 bases align to TRBD2. In germline, CDR1 is MNHEY, CDR2 SMNVEV (reference sequence). This CDR3 region has 16 residues. V was pared by 4 bases and J by 6 bases, with 8 bases of the junction left unmatched. CDR3 residues: CASSSPGLAGFDTQYF. Here the CDR3 DNA reads TGTGCCAGCAGTTCGCCGGGACTAGCGGGCTTCGATACGCAGTATTTT.

This chain links TRBV5-8 with TRBJ1-1; D might be TRBD1 (5 bases). This CDR3 region has 11 residues. The V gene lost 5 bases and the J gene lost 10 bases, with 12 bases spanning the gap. The germline CDR1 and CDR2 sequences are SGHTS and YDEGEE. CDR3 DNA: TGTGCCAGCAGGCTCGGGGGTCCAGCTTTCTTT. It encodes CASRLGGPAFF.

The J gene is TRBJ1-2, the V gene TRBV4-1; a possible D gene is TRBD1 (6 bases). V was cut by 2 bases and J by 2 bases, with 9 bases left in between. The CDR3 extends over 14 amino acids. Germline V gene lookup returns CDR1 MGHRA and CDR2 YSYEKL. The CDR3, as DNA: TGCGCCAGCAGCCAACCGGGACACAACTATGGCTACACCTTC. Translating gives CASSQPGHNYGYTF.

The chain carries TRBV27 and TRBJ1-1; D unresolved. The CDR3 totals 14 residues. In germline, CDR1 is MNHEY, CDR2 SMNVEV (reference sequence). The ends were cut back, 8 bases at V and 4 bases at J, with 17 bases in the middle. This chain's CDR3 is CASLDLWASTEAFF. The DNA of the CDR3 is TGTGCCAGCTTGGATCTTTGGGCGAGCACTGAAGCTTTCTTT.

J is TRBJ2-3 and V is TRBV1; TRBD2, as called in the table, went unchecked against the DNA. TRBV1 is flagged as a pseudogene. CDR3 length equals 17 residues. This CDR3 reads CTSRGDRTSGPTDTQYF. The CDR3 DNA reads as TGCACCAGCAGGGGGGATCGGACTAGCGGACCCACAGATACGCAGTATTTT.

This chain connects TRBV2 to TRBJ1-5; 12 nucleotides match TRBD1. Trimming took 3 bases from V and 7 from J; bases not matched to a gene: 7. The length of the CDR3 is 16 residues. Germline V gene lookup returns CDR1 SNHLY and CDR2 FYNNEI. The chain's CDR3 is CASSEGGQGAGQPQHF. The CDR3 region has the DNA TGTGCCAGCAGTGAGGGGGGACAGGGGGCTGGGCAGCCCCAGCATTTT.